This T cell receptor beta chain originates from a study of blood T cell repertoires in COVID-19. This CDR3 has 16 amino acids. The germline V gene has CDR1 SGHRS and CDR2 YFSETQ. The V end lost 4 bases, the J end lost 2 bases, and 15 bases lay between the germline ends. Produced via immunoSEQ multiplex PCR; TCRdb's table is partial and in-frame only. Among approximately 280,000 clones listed, 89% were seen once. Input material: PBMCs or T cells enriched from blood (not recorded which). The TCR was taken from a woman aged 60-75 years who had recovered from COVID-19. This chain uses TRBV5-1 with TRBJ2-2; the D gene is possibly TRBD2 (5 bases). The CDR3 DNA follows: TGCGCCAGCAGCCCTGACCCGAGCGGAAACACCGGGGAGCTGTTTTTT. Its translation: CASSPDPSGNTGELFF.